The clone carrying this T cell receptor beta chain was seen only once. Under the authors' procedure: Quantification of nucleated cells was approximated via reference gene primer amplification. Repertoires were generated with immunoSEQ multiplex PCR, while TCRdb's copy carries only in-frame clones and drops some. Clone size and the V and J calls come from that table; the DNA yielded D and trimming. The data contain approximately 400,000 clones, about 91% of them singletons. Followed longitudinally, the Seattle patients had been enrolled during active infection. The sample is drawn from a study of blood T cell repertoires in COVID-19. Study background: The cDNA or gDNA used as material had been derived from T cells, B-cell-depleted T cells, or PBMCs.

The CDR3 runs 17 residues. CDR1 and CDR2 from the germline V gene are SGHAT and FQNNGV. J lost 6 bases, V lost 1 base, and 12 bases had no gene match. The genes are TRBV11-2 and TRBJ1-5, with 7 bases identical to TRBD1. This receptor was taken from a woman aged 50 to 65 with COVID-19, enrolled during active disease. Sample: peripheral blood. For the CDR3, the DNA is TGTGCCAGCAGCTTAGTCCCACCGGGACAGCCCTCTCAGCCCCAGCATTTT. Protein: CASSLVPPGQPSQPQHF.